Listed below are T cell receptor beta chains from one sample, sequenced in a study of CD8 T cells in Susac syndrome. TCRdb reprocessed the immunoSEQ multiplex PCR reads with MiXCR, giving one entry per CDR3 protein. The sample comprises about 190,000 distinct CDR3 sequences, approximately 95% of which are singletons, and less than 0.2% rests with the top ten. Sequences were obtained from CD8+ T cells from PBMCs. These receptors were obtained from a human donor with Susac syndrome. Each CDR3 is given with its conserved first and last residue. The D gene is left open where the match is weak. Clone size appears in some rows only: once, few, many, or a class for an expanded clone.

j_gene	v_gene	d_gene	abundance	len	CDR3aa	CDR3nt
TRBJ2-3	TRBV20-1	TRBD2	-	18	CSASRLLAGLAATDTQYF	TGCAGTGCTAGCCGACTTCTAGCGGGATTAGCTGCCACAGATACGCAGTATTTT
TRBJ1-1	TRBV5-1	TRBD1	-	16	CASRYGTGMGNTEAFF	TGCGCCAGCAGATACGGGACAGGAATGGGGAACACTGAAGCTTTCTTT
TRBJ2-1	TRBV24-1	TRBD2	-	16	CATSDGSGGRSNEQFF	TGTGCCACCAGTGATGGTAGCGGGGGCCGTTCCAATGAGCAGTTCTTC
TRBJ1-2	TRBV30	-	-	13	CAWSVLRAGGYTF	TGTGCCTGGAGTGTACTGCGGGCTGGAGGCTACACCTTC
TRBJ2-3	TRBV3-1	-	once	15	CASRLQGEGTDTQYF	TGTGCCAGCAGACTTCAGGGGGAGGGCACAGATACGCAGTATTTT
TRBJ2-1	TRBV20-1	TRBD1	-	14	CSARGQGAPNEQFF	TGCAGTGCTAGAGGACAGGGGGCGCCGAATGAGCAGTTCTTC
TRBJ2-7	TRBV20-1	TRBD1	once	15	CSARDQGQGVIEQYF	TGCAGTGCTAGAGACCAGGGACAGGGGGTCATCGAGCAGTACTTC
TRBJ1-1	TRBV6-2/TRBV6-3	-	-	13	CASTRDGGTEAFF	TGTGCCAGCACCCGGGACGGGGGGACTGAAGCTTTCTTT
TRBJ1-2	TRBV2	-	-	14	CASSESRADYGYTF	TGTGCCAGCAGTGAGTCCAGGGCGGACTATGGCTACACCTTC
TRBJ2-7	TRBV3-1	-	-	13	CASSPDYSYEQYF	TGTGCCAGCAGCCCGGACTACTCCTACGAGCAGTACTTC
TRBJ2-3	TRBV5-6	-	once	16	CASSLSAEASTDTQYF	TGTGCCAGCAGCTTGTCAGCGGAGGCTAGCACAGATACGCAGTATTTT
TRBJ1-2	TRBV12-3/TRBV12-4	-	-	11	CASTTRGGYTF	TGTGCCAGCACCACTAGGGGGGGCTACACCTTC
TRBJ2-1	TRBV7-3	TRBD2	-	17	CASSRGSPSGIRNEQFF	TGTGCCAGCAGCCGTGGGTCCCCTAGCGGGATACGGAATGAGCAGTTCTTC
TRBJ2-7	TRBV5-6	-	-	14	CASSSGTVAYEQYF	TGTGCCAGCAGTTCCGGGACTGTAGCCTACGAGCAGTACTTC
TRBJ2-7	TRBV2	TRBD2	-	14	CASSPQREQSEQYF	TGTGCCAGCAGCCCCCAGCGGGAGCAAAGCGAGCAGTACTTC
TRBJ2-7	TRBV25-1	-	-	11	CASSESVREYF	TGTGCCAGCAGTGAGTCGGTTCGGGAGTACTTC
TRBJ2-1	TRBV28	-	-	18	CASSPVSNPAAPYNEQFF	TGTGCCAGCAGTCCCGTATCTAATCCAGCGGCGCCTTACAATGAGCAGTTCTTC
TRBJ2-5	TRBV12-3/TRBV12-4	TRBD2	-	13	CASSLTSGETQYF	TGTGCCAGCAGTTTAACTAGCGGGGAGACCCAGTACTTC
TRBJ1-6	TRBV9	-	-	14	CASSVGSYNSPLHF	TGTGCCAGCAGCGTAGGCAGTTACAATTCACCCCTCCACTTT
TRBJ2-5	TRBV20-1	-	-	13	CSAKRVQRETQYF	TGCAGTGCTAAACGGGTACAGCGTGAGACCCAGTACTTC
TRBJ2-3	TRBV13	-	-	15	CASSPLKRDTDTQYF	TGTGCCAGCAGTCCGTTAAAACGAGACACAGATACGCAGTATTTT
TRBJ2-7	TRBV5-1	-	-	15	CASSPDSPTPYEQYF	TGCGCCAGCAGCCCCGACAGTCCCACACCATACGAGCAGTACTTC
TRBJ1-1	TRBV30	-	-	12	CAWGRGISEAFF	TGTGCCTGGGGACGGGGGATCTCTGAAGCTTTCTTT
TRBJ1-1	TRBV27	-	-	15	CASSPTGGVSTEAFF	TGTGCCAGCAGTCCTACCGGGGGAGTGTCCACTGAAGCTTTCTTT
TRBJ1-2	TRBV5-6	TRBD1	-	14	CASSLSQGIRGYTF	TGTGCCAGCAGCTTATCACAGGGGATACGTGGCTACACCTTC
TRBJ2-1	TRBV5-6	-	-	12	CASSLRAIEQFF	TGTGCCAGCAGCTTGCGGGCTATTGAGCAGTTCTTC
TRBJ2-1	TRBV18	-	-	14	CASSPQVGWGEQFF	TGTGCCAGCTCACCACAAGTCGGTTGGGGTGAGCAGTTCTTC
TRBJ1-6	TRBV18	TRBD1	-	13	CASSNGQASPLHF	TGTGCCAGCTCCAACGGACAGGCTTCACCCCTCCACTTT
TRBJ2-5	TRBV6-5	-	-	14	CASSRTGTQETQYF	TGTGCCAGCAGTCGTACAGGGACCCAGGAGACCCAGTACTTC
TRBJ1-2	TRBV6-1	-	-	17	CASSPGREAVPVYGYTF	TGTGCCAGCAGCCCGGGCCGGGAGGCCGTACCCGTCTATGGCTACACCTTC
TRBJ2-7	TRBV12-3/TRBV12-4	TRBD2	-	15	CASSPGGGATYEQYF	TGTGCCAGCAGCCCGGGCGGGGGGGCGACCTACGAGCAGTACTTC
TRBJ1-2	TRBV12-3/TRBV12-4	TRBD1	-	13	CASSPTGAYGYTF	TGTGCCAGCAGTCCGACAGGGGCCTATGGCTACACCTTC
TRBJ1-1	TRBV2	-	-	14	CASSPTGRDTEAFF	TGTGCCAGCAGCCCGACCGGTAGAGATACTGAAGCTTTCTTT
TRBJ2-3	TRBV13	TRBD2	-	16	CASSLWGGSSTDTQYF	TGTGCCAGCAGCTTATGGGGGGGATCTAGCACAGATACGCAGTATTTT
TRBJ2-1	TRBV9	TRBD2	-	16	CASSDDVGLAGGEQFF	TGTGCCAGCAGCGACGACGTCGGACTAGCGGGAGGTGAGCAGTTCTTC
TRBJ2-1	TRBV3-1	TRBD2	-	18	CASSQVVSAGVLNNEQFF	TGTGCCAGCAGCCAAGTCGTGTCAGCGGGGGTCCTTAACAATGAGCAGTTCTTC
TRBJ2-2	TRBV3-1	TRBD1	-	15	CASSQGQGRTGELFF	TGTGCCAGCAGCCAGGGACAGGGAAGGACCGGGGAGCTGTTTTTT
TRBJ2-1	TRBV15	TRBD2	-	15	CATSRVAGQLDEQFF	TGTGCCACCAGCAGAGTAGCGGGCCAACTAGATGAGCAGTTCTTC
TRBJ2-1	TRBV5-6	-	-	16	CASSLATQRINNEQFF	TGTGCCAGCAGCTTGGCCACCCAGCGGATAAACAATGAGCAGTTCTTC